The 20 T cell receptor beta chains below were found in one sample sequenced in a study of blood T cell repertoires in COVID-19. Sequenced by immunoSEQ multiplex PCR; TCRdb stores in-frame clones only, minus some. This table has about 160,000 clones, roughly 84% appearing once. Material for sequencing was peripheral blood. These receptor sequences come from an elderly woman with active or convalescent COVID-19.

The CDR3 is CASSASGGGSNQPQHF. DNA of the CDR3: TGTGCCAGCAGCGCAAGTGGGGGAGGGAGCAATCAGCCCCAGCATTTT. The chain uses TRBV9 and TRBJ1-5; weak D call: TRBD1 (5 bases). The germline V gene encodes CDR1 SGDLS and CDR2 YYNGEE. This CDR3 comprises 16 residues. Between the trimmed V and J ends, which lost 3 bases and 1 base, there was a span of 14 bases. Full variable domain (rest looked up from reference TRBV9 and TRBJ1-5): DSGVTQTPKHLITATGQRVTLRCSPRSGDLSVYWYQQSLDQGLQFLIQYYNGEERAKGNILERFSAQQFPDLHSELNLSSLELGDSALYFCASSASGGGSNQPQHFGDGTRLSIL.

V gene TRBV5-6 combines with J gene TRBJ2-5, with 9 bases that match TRBD2. From germline, CDR1 is SGHDT and CDR2 YYEEEE. Trimming at V came to 1 base and at J to 3 bases, leaving 4 bases not matched to a gene. The CDR3 is made up of 15 amino acids. The CDR3 coding sequence is TGTGCCAGCAGCTTGTGGCGGGAGGGGGAAGAGACCCAGTACTTC. It encodes CASSLWREGEETQYF.

V and J are TRBV6-1 and TRBJ1-1, with no clear D. Trimming removed 3 bases at V and 1 base at J, with 15 bases between. CDR1 MNHNS and CDR2 SASEGT come from the germline V gene. CDR3 size: 16 residues. CDR3: CASSEPGRPTNTEAFF. In DNA form, the CDR3 reads TGTGCCAGCAGTGAGCCGGGGAGACCCACGAACACTGAAGCTTTCTTT.

The chain combines TRBV5-1 with TRBJ1-1, with D uncertain. V gave up 0 bases and J gave up 0 bases, with 27 bases separating them. CDR1 is SGHRS and CDR2 is YFSETQ in the germline V gene. CDR3 size: 21 residues. The CDR3, as DNA: TGCGCCAGCAGCTTGGGACCCCTCGGACCTCAATCCGGAGGTATGAACACTGAAGCTTTCTTT. Translated, it gives CASSLGPLGPQSGGMNTEAFF.

This clone showed up just once. V usage is TRBV5-5 and J usage is TRBJ2-7, with no clear D. Between the trimmed V and J ends, which lost 2 bases and 0 bases, there was a span of 12 bases. The CDR3 sequence is 15 residues long. From germline, CDR1 is SGHKS and CDR2 YYEKEE (reference sequence). The CDR3 is CASSFPGRSSYEQYF. CDR3 nucleotides: TGTGCCAGCAGCTTTCCGGGTCGGAGCTCCTACGAGCAGTACTTC.

J is TRBJ1-1 and V is TRBV18; maybe TRBD1 (5 bases). V was pared by 0 bases and J by 0 bases, with 14 bases between. CDR3 size: 17 residues. Germline V gene lookup returns CDR1 KGHSH and CDR2 LQKENI. CDR3 DNA sequence: TGTGCCAGCTCACCACCCAGCGGGGGAGTTATGAACACTGAAGCTTTCTTT. Residues: CASSPPSGGVMNTEAFF.

This rearrangement joins TRBV29-1 to TRBJ2-4; the D gene is possibly TRBD2 (6 bases). The CDR3 totals 11 residues. Germline values: CDR1 SQVTM, CDR2 ANQGSEA. V was pared by 5 bases and J by 10 bases, with 12 bases between. CDR3 in amino acids: CSVLTGDIQYF. In DNA, the CDR3 is TGCAGCGTTTTAACGGGGGATATTCAGTACTTC.

The chain recombines TRBV19 with TRBJ1-2, with 8 bases that match TRBD1. V trimming: 8 bases; J trimming: 1 base; junction bases outside the gene matches: 12. The CDR3 spans 16 residues. Germline CDR1 reads LNHDA; CDR2 reads SQIVND (reference sequence). CDR3 residues: CASGGQGRLYNYGYTF. CDR3 in DNA: TGTGCCAGTGGCGGACAGGGCCGCCTTTATAACTATGGCTACACCTTC.

The V and J genes are TRBV5-1 and TRBJ1-1; D remains unclear. The CDR3 extends over 15 amino acids. The V end lost 1 base, the J end lost 1 base, and 11 bases lay between the germline ends. CDR1 is SGHRS and CDR2 is YFSETQ in the germline V gene. The DNA for the CDR3 is TGCGCCAGCAGCTTGCAGGAGGCGGGGAACACTGAAGCTTTCTTT. Residues: CASSLQEAGNTEAFF.

The CDR3 here is CASSFQSTNEKLFF. CDR3 DNA: TGTGCCAGCAGCTTCCAGTCAACTAATGAAAAACTGTTTTTT. The chain is built from TRBV5-5 and TRBJ1-4; D gene ambiguous. Trimming shortened V by 2 bases and J by 0 bases, and 5 bases separated the two germline ends. The CDR3 runs to 14 residues. CDR1 is SGHKS and CDR2 is YYEKEE in the germline V gene (reference sequence).

This rearrangement joins TRBV10-3 to TRBJ1-2, with 9 positions matching TRBD1. Germline lookup yields CDR1 ENHRY and CDR2 SYGVKD. CDR3 length: 16 amino acids. Germline trimming cut 10 bases from V and 4 bases from J; bases unmatched to any gene: 16. The chain's CDR3 is CATFEPDRGVSYGYTF. Here the CDR3 DNA reads TGTGCCACCTTCGAACCGGACAGGGGTGTTAGCTATGGCTACACCTTC.

The chain recombines TRBV4-1 with TRBJ1-1; a weak D match, TRBD1 (5 bases). Per the germline V gene, CDR1 is MGHRA and CDR2 is YSYEKL. CDR3 length: 14 residues. V lost 5 bases to trimming and J lost 0 bases, with 10 bases between them. CDR3 amino acids: CASSERQMNTEAFF. CDR3 nucleotides: TGCGCCAGCAGCGAGCGACAGATGAACACTGAAGCTTTCTTT.

This clone occurred once. This chain connects TRBV7-9 to TRBJ2-1; tentative D call: TRBD2 (6 bases). V lost 2 bases and J lost 8, with 16 bases in between. Germline V gives CDR1 SEHNR, CDR2 FQNEAQ (reference sequence). This CDR3 has 15 amino acids. The CDR3 loop reads CASSLSSGGSHEQFF. CDR3 nucleotides: TGTGCCAGCAGCTTATCTTCCGGAGGGTCCCATGAGCAGTTCTTC.

This chain joins TRBV18 and TRBJ1-6; 9 nucleotides line up with TRBD1. V lost 5 bases, J lost 10 bases, and 9 bases stayed unmatched. Germline CDR1 and CDR2: KGHSH and LQKENI. This CDR3 has 15 residues. The CDR3 sequence: CASSSTGQGSSPLHF. DNA of the CDR3: TGTGCCAGCTCATCAACGGGACAGGGTTCCTCACCCCTCCACTTT.

The V and J genes are TRBV28 and TRBJ2-1; no clear D. CDR3 length: 18 residues. Trimming left V 3 bases short and J 1 base short, with 19 bases between. From germline, CDR1 is MDHEN and CDR2 SYDVKM. For the CDR3, the DNA is TGTGCCAGCAGTTTGCCCTTTGGAGCGCGAACTTCCTACAATGAGCAGTTCTTC. Translated: CASSLPFGARTSYNEQFF.

The chain links TRBV19 to TRBJ1-4, with TRBD1 identical over 11 bases. The CDR3 is 15 residues long. The V gene end was trimmed by 5 bases and the J gene end by 7 bases; junction bases not matched to a gene: 6. Germline assignment: CDR1 LNHDA and CDR2 SQIVND (reference sequence). As DNA, the CDR3 is TGTGCCAGTAGTGGGGCCGGGACAGGGGGTGAAAAACTGTTTTTT. It codes for CASSGAGTGGEKLFF. The variable domain in full, with the rest retrieved from reference TRBV19 and TRBJ1-4, is DGGITQSPKYLFRKEGQNVTLSCEQNLNHDAMYWYRQDPGQGLRLIYYSQIVNDFQKGDIAEGYSVSREKKESFPLTVTSAQKNPTAFYLCASSGAGTGGEKLFFGSGTQLSVL.

This chain joins TRBV5-4 and TRBJ2-3, with 7 bases that match TRBD2. Germline V CDR1 and CDR2: SGHNT, YYREEE (reference sequence). The CDR3 is 15 amino acids. The trim removed 1 base at V and 1 base at J, leaving 3 bases unmatched. The CDR3 nucleotides read TGTGCCAGCAGCTTGTTTGCGGGAGGCACAGATACGCAGTATTTT. It codes for CASSLFAGGTDTQYF.

The gene calls are TRBV6-5 and TRBJ1-1, with a possible D match to TRBD1 (6 bases). The CDR3 is 14 residues long. Deletions cut 7 bases from V and 8 bases from J, with 20 bases between. The V gene's germline CDR1 is MNHEY and CDR2 SVGAGI. CDR3 residues: CASTKGGAPGEAFF. The CDR3 region has the DNA TGTGCCAGCACTAAAGGGGGGGCCCCCGGGGAAGCTTTCTTT.

The rearrangement uses TRBV10-3 and TRBJ1-4, with D maybe TRBD1 (6 bases). CDR1 and CDR2 from the germline V gene are ENHRY and SYGVKD. The CDR3 runs 14 residues. The germline V and J ends were trimmed by 2 bases and 7 bases, with 11 bases remaining between them. CDR3: CAISERGLSEKLFF. In nucleotides, the CDR3 is TGTGCCATCAGTGAGAGGGGGTTGAGTGAAAAACTGTTTTTT.

Only one count was recorded for this clone. The rearrangement links TRBV5-6 to TRBJ2-1; 7 bases agree with TRBD2. V was pared by 1 base and J by 8 bases, with 3 bases of the junction left unmatched. The germline V gene encodes CDR1 SGHDT and CDR2 YYEEEE. The CDR3 runs to 13 residues. The CDR3 DNA reads TGTGCCAGCAGCTTGCGCGGGAGCTATGAGCAGTTCTTC. Residues: CASSLRGSYEQFF.